This T cell receptor beta chain stems from a study of T cell changes during pregnancy in multiple sclerosis. TCRdb's copy holds only in-frame clones and misses some; the assay was immunoSEQ multiplex PCR. The data show over 90,000 clones, with roughly nine tenths seen just once and around 0.79% held by the top ten. Germline CDR1 SGHRS, CDR2 YFSETQ. This CDR3 contains 15 residues. V lost 4 bases, J lost 8 bases, and 19 bases lay in between. The chain joins TRBV5-1 to TRBJ2-1; unclear D gene. The sequenced sample was peripheral blood, obtained in the second trimester of pregnancy. This sequence originates from a female donor in good health, enrolled as a control in a pregnancy study. As DNA, the CDR3 is TGCGCCAGCAGCCCCGGTACCTTGTTTCCCGATGAGCAGTTCTTC. This encodes CASSPGTLFPDEQFF. The full variable domain, in which reference TRBV5-1 and TRBJ2-1 provide the parts outside the CDR3, is KAGVTQTPRYLIKTRGQQVTLSCSPISGHRSVSWYQQTPGQGLQFLFEYFSETQRNKGNFPGRFSGRQFSNSRSEMNVSTLELGDSALYLCASSPGTLFPDEQFFGPGTRLTVL.